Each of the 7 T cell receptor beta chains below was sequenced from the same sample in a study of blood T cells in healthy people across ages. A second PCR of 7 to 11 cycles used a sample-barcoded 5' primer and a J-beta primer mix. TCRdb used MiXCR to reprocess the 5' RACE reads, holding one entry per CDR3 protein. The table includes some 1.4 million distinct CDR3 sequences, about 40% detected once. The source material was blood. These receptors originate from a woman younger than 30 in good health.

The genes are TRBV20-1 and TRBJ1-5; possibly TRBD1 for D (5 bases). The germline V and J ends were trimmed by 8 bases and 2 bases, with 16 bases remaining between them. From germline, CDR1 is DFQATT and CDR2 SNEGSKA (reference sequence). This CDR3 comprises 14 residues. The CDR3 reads CSTLEGPGNQPQHF. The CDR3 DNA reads TGCAGTACATTAGAGGGGCCCGGCAATCAGCCCCAGCATTTT.

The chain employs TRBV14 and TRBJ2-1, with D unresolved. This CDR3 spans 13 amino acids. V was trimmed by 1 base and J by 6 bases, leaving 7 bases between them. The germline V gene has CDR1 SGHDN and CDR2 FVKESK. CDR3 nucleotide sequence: TGTGCCAGCAGCCAAGGTAACAGCAATGAGCAGTTCTTC. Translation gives CASSQGNSNEQFF.

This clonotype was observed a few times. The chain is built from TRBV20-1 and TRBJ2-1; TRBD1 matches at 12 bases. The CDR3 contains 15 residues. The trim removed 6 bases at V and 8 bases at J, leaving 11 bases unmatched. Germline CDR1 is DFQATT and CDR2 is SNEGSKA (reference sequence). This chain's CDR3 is CSALHRDRGLYEQFF. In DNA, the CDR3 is TGCAGTGCCCTACACCGGGACAGGGGGCTTTATGAGCAGTTCTTC.

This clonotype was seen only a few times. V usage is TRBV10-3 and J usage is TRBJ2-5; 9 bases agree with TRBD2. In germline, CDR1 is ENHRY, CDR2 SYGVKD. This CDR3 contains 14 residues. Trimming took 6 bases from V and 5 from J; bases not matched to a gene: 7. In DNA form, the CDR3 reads TGTGCCATCAGAGGGACTAGCAGTGGGGAGACCCAGTACTTC. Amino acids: CAIRGTSSGETQYF.

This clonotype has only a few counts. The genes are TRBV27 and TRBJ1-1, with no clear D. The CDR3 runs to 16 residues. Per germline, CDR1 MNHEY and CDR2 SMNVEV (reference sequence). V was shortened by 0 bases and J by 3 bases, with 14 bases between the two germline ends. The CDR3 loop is CASSLSFGFQDTEAFF. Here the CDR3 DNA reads TGTGCCAGCAGTTTATCGTTCGGGTTTCAGGACACTGAAGCTTTCTTT.

DNA for the CDR3: TGTGCCAGAACGACAGTCCGCTCCTACAATGAGCAGTTCTTC. It codes for CARTTVRSYNEQFF. The chain is built from TRBV2 and TRBJ2-1; the D gene is possibly TRBD1 (5 bases). V lost 9 bases and J lost 0, with 12 bases in between. The CDR3 runs 14 residues. Per germline, CDR1 SNHLY and CDR2 FYNNEI.

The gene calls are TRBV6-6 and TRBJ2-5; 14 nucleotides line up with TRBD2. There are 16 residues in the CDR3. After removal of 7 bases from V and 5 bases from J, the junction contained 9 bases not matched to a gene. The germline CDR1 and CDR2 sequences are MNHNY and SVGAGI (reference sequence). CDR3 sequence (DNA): TGTGCCAGCACCCGACTAGCGGGAGGGCAGGCGGAGACCCAGTACTTC. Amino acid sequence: CASTRLAGGQAETQYF.